This TCR beta chain was recorded in a study of cytomegalovirus exposure and HLA in healthy donors. Broader study findings: With high specificity and sensitivity, the classifier reportedly diagnosed cytomegalovirus status. It was only CMV serostatus that was available as immune exposure information. There were fewer than 200 TCR beta chains listed as cytomegalovirus-associated.

The CDR3 runs 17 residues. Looked up from germline, CDR1 is SNHLY and CDR2 is FYNNEI. With 2 bases removed from V and 1 base from J, the gap between germline ends came to 14 bases. The PCR ran on 60 Vbeta and 13 Jbeta primers. Libraries were prepared by immunoSEQ multiplex PCR; TCRdb keeps only in-frame clonotypes and omits some of them. The table has 70,000 to 80,000 clones, approximately 82% seen once. Notes on this clone: No antigen is known for it.

The TCR sequence derives from a man aged 18 to 30 in good health and CMV-seronegative. The chain uses TRBV2 and TRBJ2-2, with TRBD2 as a possible D gene (5 bases). Specimen: PBMCs. The CDR3 DNA reads as TGTGCCAGCAGTGAAACGGGGTTAGTTTTGAACACCGGGGAGCTGTTTTTT. It encodes CASSETGLVLNTGELFF.